This T cell receptor (beta chain) was recovered during a study of cytomegalovirus exposure and HLA in healthy donors. Whole-study context: A subsequent analysis stated that the 120 validation repertoires were run on the same platform as the 600 to 750 first-cohort repertoires. Study-wide points: The tendency of first-cohort TCR clusters to co-occur in the 90 to 150 validation repertoires was the finding of a later analysis.

Libraries were prepared by immunoSEQ multiplex PCR; TCRdb keeps only in-frame clonotypes and omits some of them. Of about 130,000 clones in the sample, 88% are singletons; the top ten hold 1.4% to 1.5%. The CDR3 totals 16 residues. With V trimmed by 4 bases and J by 1 base, 9 bases remained unmatched. The germline V gene has CDR1 LGHNA and CDR2 YNFKEQ. A remark on this clone: The antigen remains undetermined.

The chain recombines TRBV4-2 with TRBJ2-7, with 8 bases lining up with TRBD2. The sample taken for sequencing was PBMCs. The receptor comes from a man in his thirties or forties in good health and CMV-seronegative. CDR3 amino acids: CASSRGTRGESYEQYF. The CDR3 region has the DNA TGTGCCAGCAGCCGAGGGACTAGGGGGGAATCCTACGAGCAGTACTTC.